Following are 5 T cell receptor beta chains from one sample sequenced in a study of T-cell reconstitution after alpha-beta-depleted transplantation in children. As it was prepared, the TCRbeta library received unique molecular identifiers. One entry per CDR3 protein results from TCRdb running MiXCR on the PCR reads. Of 200,000 to 250,000 distinct CDR3 sequences listed, around 9.6% are singletons. Here the sequenced sample was PBMCs from the stem cell graft donor, taken from the stem cell graft. These receptors came from a human donor who donated a stem cell graft to a child with acute lymphoblastic leukemia.

This sequence joins TRBV10-3 and TRBJ2-7; tentatively, D is TRBD1 (6 bases). In germline, CDR1 is ENHRY, CDR2 SYGVKD. The CDR3 is 12 residues long. The V gene lost 2 bases and the J gene lost 4 bases, with 6 bases spanning the gap. Here the CDR3 DNA reads TGTGCCATCAGTGAGGGACAGTACGAGCAGTACTTC. Translated, it gives CAISEGQYEQYF.

This clonotype was found a few times. The rearrangement links TRBV6-1 to TRBJ1-2, with unresolved D. Germline V gene data show CDR1 as MNHNS and CDR2 as SASEGT. Deletions cut 8 bases from V and 3 bases from J, with 16 bases between. This CDR3 spans 14 amino acids. This CDR3 reads CASPSDGCHYGYTF. CDR3 nucleotides: TGTGCCAGCCCTTCAGACGGGTGTCACTATGGCTACACCTTC.

CDR3: CASSPLPGYEQYF. In DNA, the CDR3 is TGTGCCAGCTCACCATTGCCGGGATACGAGCAGTACTTC. The chain joins TRBV18 to TRBJ2-7, with a weak D call TRBD2 (5 bases). Germline CDR1 is KGHSH and CDR2 is LQKENI. The CDR3 extends over 13 amino acids. The V end lost 2 bases, the J end lost 4 bases, and 9 bases lay between the germline ends.

This clonotype was recorded a few times. The chain is built from TRBV7-2 and TRBJ2-3; 13 bases align to TRBD2. The germline gives CDR1 SGHTA, CDR2 FQGNSA. The length of the CDR3 is 16 residues. The trim removed 3 bases at V and 7 bases at J, leaving 7 bases unmatched. The CDR3: CASSLEGLAGTNTQYF. The CDR3 DNA sequence: TGTGCCAGCAGCTTGGAGGGACTAGCGGGGACTAATACGCAGTATTTT.

The sample holds many counts of this clonotype. The CDR3 DNA reads TGCGCCAGCAGCCAAGATGAAGACAGGGCGGGCTACGAGCAGTACTTC. Translating it yields CASSQDEDRAGYEQYF. This chain uses TRBV4-3 with TRBJ2-7, with TRBD1 matching over 7 bases. This CDR3 comprises 16 residues. J gave up 3 bases and V 0 bases, and 8 bases lay outside the gene matches. Germline lookup yields CDR1 LGHNA and CDR2 YSLEER.